This T cell receptor (beta chain) was identified during a study of T cell responses to AZD1222 COVID-19 vaccine. Notes on the study in general: Females made up more of the donors, who were largely white British, and clonal diversity may have come out too low. Close to half of all spike-specific TCRs reportedly target regions of the variants that are unmutated. An increase in Spike-specific TCR breadth and depth was observed after two AZD1222 doses.

The germline V and J ends were trimmed by 5 bases and 0 bases, with 11 bases remaining between them. The CDR3 is made up of 14 amino acids. Germline-derived CDR1 and CDR2 are GTSNPN and SVGIG (reference sequence). Regarding this clone: The antigen is undetermined.

TCRdb's copy holds only in-frame clones and misses some; the assay was immunoSEQ multiplex PCR. The sample lists roughly 100,000 clones, about 94% occurring once. The origin of this receptor is an adult in good health. The sequencing here drew on peripheral blood, taken on day 0 of AZD1222 vaccination. The chain employs TRBV30 and TRBJ2-4; no clear D. The CDR3 protein is CAWSRPLAKNIQYF. CDR3 coding DNA: TGTGCCTGGTCCCGGCCTCTAGCCAAAAACATTCAGTACTTC.